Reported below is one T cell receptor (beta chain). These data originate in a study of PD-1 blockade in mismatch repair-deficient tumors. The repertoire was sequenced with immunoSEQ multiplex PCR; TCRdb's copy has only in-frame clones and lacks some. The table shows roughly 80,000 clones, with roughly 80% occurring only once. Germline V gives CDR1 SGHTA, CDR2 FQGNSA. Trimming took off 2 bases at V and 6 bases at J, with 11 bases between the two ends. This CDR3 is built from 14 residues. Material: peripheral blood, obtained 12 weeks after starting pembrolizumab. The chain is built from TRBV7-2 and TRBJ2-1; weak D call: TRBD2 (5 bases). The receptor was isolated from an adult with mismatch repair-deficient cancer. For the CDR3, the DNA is TGTGCCAGCAGCTTATTGGTTAGCGCCAATGAGCAGTTCTTC. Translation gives CASSLLVSANEQFF.